This T cell receptor (beta chain) was captured in a study of cytomegalovirus exposure and HLA in healthy donors. Researchers ran the PCR with 60 Vbeta and 13 Jbeta primers. Some clones are missing from TCRdb's copy, which holds only in-frame ones; the method was immunoSEQ multiplex PCR. The repertoire holds approximately 95,000 clones, with around 81% as singletons. Details on this clone: Its antigen is still unknown.

Findings and caveats of the study: Later analysis showed most CMV-associated TCR beta chains appearing HLA-restricted.

Donors counted as nominally healthy when sampled, yet unrecorded immune exposures were likely. Sequenced sample: PBMCs. The origin of this receptor is an older woman in good health and CMV-seropositive.

The CDR3 nucleotides read TGTGCCAGCAGACTAGCGGGAGGCTACGAGCAGTACTTC. Its protein is CASRLAGGYEQYF. This chain uses TRBV27 with TRBJ2-7; 12 bases agree with TRBD2. Germline lookup yields CDR1 MNHEY and CDR2 SMNVEV (reference sequence). CDR3 length: 13 residues. V shed 6 bases, J shed 3 bases, and the junction held 0 bases outside the gene matches.